This TCR beta chain appears in the sequencing data of a study of CD8 T cells in ankylosing spondylitis (dated by TCRdb to 2016 to 2017). At the level of the whole study: The study profiled T cell receptor beta repertoires in healthy donors and ankylosing spondylitis patients to find disease-linked TCR variants. In total, the full study cohort was made up of over a hundred healthy donors and approximately 24 ankylosing spondylitis patients. Samples of peripheral blood were taken, and for ankylosing spondylitis patients, synovial fluid was collected as well. General findings and caveats noted by the study authors: The disease-linked clones were reported to be significantly enriched in matched synovial fluid samples from ankylosing spondylitis patients. The disease-linked clones showed a CD8+ phenotype and occurred at relatively low frequencies in peripheral blood. Some motif variants were previously reported in synovial fluid and blood of reactive arthritis patients, suggesting common disease-initiation mechanisms. A TCR beta motif made up of several highly homologous amino acid variants appeared to be characteristic of blood from ankylosing spondylitis patients.

The sequencing machine was an Illumina HiSeq 2500. TCR beta libraries were prepared by quantitative 5'-RACE with molecular barcodes. The source study handled its data this way. Disease-linked TCR variants were identified with a new computational method built on a probabilistic model of VDJ rearrangement. TCRdb applied fastp at Q25 and MiXCR to the public reads, then kept only in-frame beta chains. Entries are consolidated by CDR3 protein sequence, retaining the most common genes and DNA. The V and J calls here are based on TCRdb, not the publication. The sample table holds approximately 240,000 distinct CDR3 sequences, of which 8% to 11% were seen once. The leading ten clones occupy 2.6% of the sample. This clonotype was observed many times. The specificity of this receptor is unknown. No much larger clone exists at a distance of one base, and base qualities are not known. V is cut by 5 bases and J by 2 bases, and the space between the germline ends is 15 bases. CDR1 and CDR2 were assigned from the germline V gene as ENHRY and SYGVKD. Reading from cysteine to phenylalanine, the CDR3 counts 16 amino acids. The DNA shown is the 48-base CDR3, in frame from base 1.

The source of this sequence is a male donor with ankylosing spondylitis or in good health (not recorded which). Sample: blood, either unsorted or a sorted T cell fraction (not recorded which). The chain was built from TRBV10-3 and TRBJ2-2, with the D segment identity uncertain. The CDR3 in this case is CAISLSRPENTGELFF. The DNA reads TGTGCCATCAGTCTGTCCAGGCCCGAAAACACCGGGGAGCTGTTTTTT.